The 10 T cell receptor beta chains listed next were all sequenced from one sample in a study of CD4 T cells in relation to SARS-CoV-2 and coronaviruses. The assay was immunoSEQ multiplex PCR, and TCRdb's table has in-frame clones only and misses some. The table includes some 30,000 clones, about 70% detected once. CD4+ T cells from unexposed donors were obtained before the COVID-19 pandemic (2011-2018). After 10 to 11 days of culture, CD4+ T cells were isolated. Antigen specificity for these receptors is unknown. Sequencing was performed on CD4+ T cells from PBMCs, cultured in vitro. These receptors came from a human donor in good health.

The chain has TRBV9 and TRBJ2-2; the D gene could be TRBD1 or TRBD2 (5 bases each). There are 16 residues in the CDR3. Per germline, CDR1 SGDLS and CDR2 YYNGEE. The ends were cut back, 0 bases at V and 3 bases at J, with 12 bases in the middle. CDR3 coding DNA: TGTGCCAGCAGCGTAGAGCCAGGGACCGACACCGGGGAGCTGTTTTTT. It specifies CASSVEPGTDTGELFF. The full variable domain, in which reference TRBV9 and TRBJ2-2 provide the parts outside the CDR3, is DSGVTQTPKHLITATGQRVTLRCSPRSGDLSVYWYQQSLDQGLQFLIQYYNGEERAKGNILERFSAQQFPDLHSELNLSSLELGDSALYFCASSVEPGTDTGELFFGEGSRLTVL.

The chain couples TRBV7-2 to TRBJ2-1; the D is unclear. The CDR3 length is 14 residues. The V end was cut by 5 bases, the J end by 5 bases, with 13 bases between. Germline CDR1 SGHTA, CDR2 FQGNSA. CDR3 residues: CASSTPVRDNEQFF. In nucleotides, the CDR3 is TGTGCCAGCAGCACCCCCGTTAGGGACAATGAGCAGTTCTTC.

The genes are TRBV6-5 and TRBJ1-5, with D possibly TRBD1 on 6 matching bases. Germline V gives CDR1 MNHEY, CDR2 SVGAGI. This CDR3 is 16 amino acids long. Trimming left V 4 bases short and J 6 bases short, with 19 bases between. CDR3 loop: CASSSSGQIGLQPQHF. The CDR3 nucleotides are TGTGCCAGCAGTTCCTCGGGACAAATTGGACTTCAGCCCCAGCATTTT.

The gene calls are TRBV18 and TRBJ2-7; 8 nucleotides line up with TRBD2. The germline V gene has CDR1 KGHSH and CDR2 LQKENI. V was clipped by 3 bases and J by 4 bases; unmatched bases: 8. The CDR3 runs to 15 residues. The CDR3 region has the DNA TGTGCCAGCTCACCTCCCGGGACTAGGGGTTACGAGCAGTACTTC. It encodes CASSPPGTRGYEQYF.

CDR3 in DNA: TGCGCCAGCAGCCACCGGACAGGCTATGGCTACACCTTC. Residues: CASSHRTGYGYTF. This rearrangement joins TRBV4-3 to TRBJ1-2; 7 bases map to TRBD1. This CDR3 has 13 amino acids. V gave up 3 bases and J gave up 4 bases; unmatched junction bases: 2. Looked up from germline, CDR1 is LGHNA and CDR2 is YSLEER.

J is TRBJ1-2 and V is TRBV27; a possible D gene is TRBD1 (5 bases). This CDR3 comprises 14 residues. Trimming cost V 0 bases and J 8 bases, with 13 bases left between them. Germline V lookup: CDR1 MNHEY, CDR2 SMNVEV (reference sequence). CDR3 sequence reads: CASSLSYGGGGYTF. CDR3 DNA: TGTGCCAGCAGTTTATCGTATGGGGGTGGAGGCTACACCTTC.

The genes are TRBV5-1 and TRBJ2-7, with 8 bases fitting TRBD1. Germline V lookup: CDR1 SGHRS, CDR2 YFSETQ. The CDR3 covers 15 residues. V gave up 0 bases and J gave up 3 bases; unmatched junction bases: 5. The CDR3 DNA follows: TGCGCCAGCAGCTTGGCCCCCGGACAGGGCTACGAGCAGTACTTC. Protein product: CASSLAPGQGYEQYF.

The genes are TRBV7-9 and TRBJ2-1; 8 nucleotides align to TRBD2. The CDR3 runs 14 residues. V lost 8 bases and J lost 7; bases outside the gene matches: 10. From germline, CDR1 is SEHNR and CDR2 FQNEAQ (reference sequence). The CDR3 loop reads CASSFRGGLNEQFF. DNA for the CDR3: TGTGCCAGCTCTTTCCGGGGGGGGTTGAATGAGCAGTTCTTC.

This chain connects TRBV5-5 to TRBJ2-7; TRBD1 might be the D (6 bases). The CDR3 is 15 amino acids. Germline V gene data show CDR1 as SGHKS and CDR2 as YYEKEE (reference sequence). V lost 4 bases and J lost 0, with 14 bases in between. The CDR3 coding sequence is TGTGCCAGCAGCGCGACAGGATCTTACTCCTACGAGCAGTACTTC. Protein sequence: CASSATGSYSYEQYF. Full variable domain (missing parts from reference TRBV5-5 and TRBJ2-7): DAGVTQSPTHLIKTRGQQVTLRCSPISGHKSVSWYQQVLGQGPQFIFQYYEKEERGRGNFPDRFSARQFPNYSSELNVNALLLGDSALYLCASSATGSYSYEQYFGPGTRLTVT.

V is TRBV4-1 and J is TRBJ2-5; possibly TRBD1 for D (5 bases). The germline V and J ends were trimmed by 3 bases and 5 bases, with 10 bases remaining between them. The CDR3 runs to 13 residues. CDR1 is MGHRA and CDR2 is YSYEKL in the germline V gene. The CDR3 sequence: CASSQAGKETQYF. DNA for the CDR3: TGCGCCAGCAGCCAGGCAGGGAAGGAGACCCAGTACTTC.